This T cell receptor (beta chain) originates from a study of post-analysis software for immune sequencing data (dated by TCRdb to between 2015 and 2016). About the full investigation: Recorded disease courses included relapsing-remitting, secondary progressive and progressive-relapsing multiple sclerosis, with some patients lacking subtype annotation. A subset of samples was prepared in parallel using single-end sample barcoding, then pooled and co-amplified after Illumina adapter ligation. The patient repertoires were compared against around 11 previously published healthy control repertoires obtained from donors aged about 6 to 25 years. Results the study describes overall, beyond this receptor: When samples were clustered directly using the F measure, samples prepared in the same batch co-clustered strongly, which prompted a batch-effect correction. Multiple sclerosis patients had significantly lower normalized Chao1 diversity than controls, a result that suggests substantial peripheral T-cell clonal expansion. The multiple sclerosis patient group was slightly younger than the control group. Significantly higher frequencies in patients than in controls were found for a handful of TRBV segments, including TRBV5-6, TRBV5-1 and TRBV20-1.

Between the V and J ends, shortened by 1 base and 4 bases respectively, the junction contains 6 bases. The CDR3 measures 13 amino acids from cysteine to phenylalanine. The DNA shown is the 39-base CDR3, in frame from base 1. Reading the germline V gene gives CDR1 SGHRS and CDR2 YFSETQ. To demonstrate the VDJtools post-analysis software, the study profiled TCR beta repertoires from the peripheral blood of about 13 young patients with multiple sclerosis. The multiple sclerosis patients were children and adolescents ranging in age from roughly 6 to 16 years. The library was built by means of PCR. Data came from an Illumina HiSeq 2500. Unique molecular identifiers were incorporated into TCR beta cDNA libraries to reduce PCR and sequencing biases. Approximately 500,000 cDNA molecules were obtained per 1 to 10 million input T cells, so each molecule approximated one T cell. The same protocol used for the earlier healthy control dataset was applied to prepare and sequence the patient libraries. Within a given batch, samples were prepared together, multiplexed and sequenced on the same HiSeq lane. In the source study's methods: Raw barcoded reads were processed with MIGEC, and single-read molecular identifier groups were discarded before consensus assembly and CDR3 extraction. Clonotype tables were post-analysed with VDJtools, and diversity was normalized by down-sampling all datasets to the smallest sample size. In repertoire overlap clustering, CDR3 amino acid sequences, but not nucleotide sequences, were matched to correct batch-related cross-sample contamination. TCRdb handled the public reads itself, with Q25 trimming in fastp and clone calling in MiXCR, and kept productive beta chains. Each record represents a unique CDR3 protein, reported with the most common genes and DNA among its rows. These V and J calls are TCRdb output, not the study's own analysis. The sample table lists roughly 540,000 distinct CDR3 sequences, less than 40% of them with a count of one. The ten largest clones capture around 6.1% of the sample.

Points on this clonotype: It lacks a known antigen. No base-level quality is on record; no much larger clone is a single base apart.

The clonotype originates from a girl aged 2-17 years with multiple sclerosis. The specimen sequenced was blood. The chain uses TRBV5-1 and TRBJ2-1, with the D gene not clear enough to name. This receptor has the CDR3 CASSLSQYNEQFF. DNA sequence: TGCGCCAGCAGCTTGAGCCAGTACAATGAGCAGTTCTTC.